What follows are 18 T cell receptor beta chains derived from one specimen sequenced in a study of blood T cells in healthy people across ages. A second PCR of about 6 to 11 cycles used a sample-barcoded 5' primer and a J-beta primer mix. TCRdb processed the 5' RACE reads anew with MiXCR; each CDR3 protein has one entry. The profile covers around 650,000 distinct CDR3 sequences, with approximately 29% appearing a single time and approximately 15% taken by the ten largest. Sequencing used blood. The source is a woman aged 80 or older in good health.

This clonotype was counted ten times or more. The CDR3 DNA sequence: TGTGCCAGCAGCCCTAGGACTGCTGAGCCCTATGGCTACACCTTC. Protein product: CASSPRTAEPYGYTF. The J gene is TRBJ1-2, the V gene TRBV6-6; D unresolved. Trimming cost V 6 bases and J 4 bases, with 18 bases left between them. The CDR3 is 15 residues long. Germline CDR1 is MNHNY and CDR2 is SVGAGI (reference sequence).

At least ten counts were recorded for this clonotype. At one end, the junction sequence differs from germline, possibly due to a read error. The chain recombines TRBV7-9 with TRBJ1-4, with D possibly matching TRBD1 (5 bases). CDR3 length equals 15 residues. CDR1 SEHNR and CDR2 FQNEAQ come from the germline V gene (reference sequence). The CDR3 region is CASSLASRAKEKLFF. The CDR3, as DNA: TGTGCCAGCAGCTTAGCGTCCAGGGCTAAGGAAAAACTGTTTTTT.

Many counts were recorded for this clonotype. This chain links TRBV7-2 with TRBJ1-4; 7 bases align to TRBD1. V lost 5 bases, J lost 5 bases, and 5 bases stayed unmatched. From germline, CDR1 is SGHTA and CDR2 FQGNSA. The CDR3 consists of 14 residues. CDR3 in amino acids: CASSPGTENEKLFF. The CDR3 DNA sequence: TGTGCCAGCAGCCCTGGGACAGAGAATGAAAAACTGTTTTTT.

There are a few counts of this clonotype. This sequence joins TRBV7-9 and TRBJ2-2, with D perhaps TRBD2 (7 bases). CDR3 size: 15 residues. V shed 2 bases and J shed 5 bases, with 12 bases lying between them. Looked up from germline, CDR1 is SEHNR and CDR2 is FQNEAQ (reference sequence). The CDR3 DNA reads as TGTGCCAGCAGCTTACGTGGGGGGGCAACCGGGGAGCTGTTTTTT. Translating it yields CASSLRGGATGELFF.

This clonotype was found many times. The rearrangement uses TRBV29-1 and TRBJ1-4; 7 bases map to TRBD1. V trimming: 4 bases; J trimming: 8 bases; junction bases outside the gene matches: 4. Germline CDR1 and CDR2: SQVTM and ANQGSEA. This CDR3 has 12 residues. The CDR3 loop is CSVGRQGEKLFF. In nucleotides, the CDR3 is TGCAGCGTTGGGAGACAGGGAGAAAAACTGTTTTTT.

Concerning this clonotype itself: A read error may explain this, as a much larger clone is one base away. The chain couples TRBV7-3 to TRBJ2-1; 11 bases are shared with TRBD2. The DNA end is a closer match to TRBJ2-7, so the J assignment may be wrong. There are 14 residues in the CDR3. Germline CDR1 and CDR2: SGHTA and FQGTGA. The CDR3 is CASNPSGGSDEQYF. CDR3 nucleotides: TGTGCCAGCAACCCTAGCGGGGGGTCGGATGAGCAGTACTTC.

The V gene is TRBV2, the J gene TRBJ2-5; no clear D gene. This CDR3 spans 13 amino acids. V was cut by 4 bases and J by 5 bases, with 11 bases left in between. The germline gives CDR1 SNHLY, CDR2 FYNNEI. The CDR3 nucleotides are TGTGCCAGCAGTGTTACTTCTGCGGAGACCCAGTACTTC. The encoded protein is CASSVTSAETQYF.

A few counts support this clonotype. This chain joins TRBV2 and TRBJ1-6; maybe TRBD1 (5 bases). The CDR3 covers 14 residues. CDR1 and CDR2 (germline): SNHLY, FYNNEI. V was shortened by 6 bases and J by 7 bases, with 13 bases between the two germline ends. CDR3 nucleotides: TGTGCCAGCAGGGAGGGGTTTGGGAATTCACCCCTCCACTTT. Encoded protein: CASREGFGNSPLHF.

This clonotype was observed at least ten times. The chain recombines TRBV29-1 with TRBJ2-1, with D possibly called TRBD1 or TRBD2 (5 bases each). V lost 6 bases to trimming and J lost 6 bases, with 15 bases between them. CDR1 SQVTM and CDR2 ANQGSEA come from the germline V gene. The CDR3 covers 13 residues. CDR3 sequence reads: CSVDPTGGNEQFF. Here the CDR3 DNA reads TGCAGCGTGGATCCAACAGGAGGCAATGAGCAGTTCTTC.

A few counts support this clonotype. This chain links TRBV6-5 with TRBJ1-1, with D perhaps TRBD1 (5 bases). Germline V lookup: CDR1 MNHEY, CDR2 SVGAGI. Trimming took off 1 base at V and 1 base at J, with 10 bases between the two ends. The CDR3 extends over 15 amino acids. The DNA for the CDR3 is TGTGCCAGCAGTTACTTGGGGCAGTCGAACACTGAAGCTTTCTTT. This sequence encodes CASSYLGQSNTEAFF.

This clonotype was found many times. This chain connects TRBV5-1 to TRBJ2-7; maybe TRBD1 (6 bases). The CDR3 extends over 14 amino acids. Trimming cost V 0 bases and J 9 bases, with 16 bases left between them. Germline assignment: CDR1 SGHRS and CDR2 YFSETQ. The CDR3 loop is CASSLGTARGGQYF. The CDR3 bases are TGCGCCAGCAGCTTGGGGACAGCCCGGGGCGGGCAGTACTTC. Based on the CDR3 plus reference TRBV5-1 and TRBJ2-7, the full variable domain is KAGVTQTPRYLIKTRGQQVTLSCSPISGHRSVSWYQQTPGQGLQFLFEYFSETQRNKGNFPGRFSGRQFSNSRSEMNVSTLELGDSALYLCASSLGTARGGQYFGPGTRLTVT.

Remarks on this clonotype: A much larger clonotype is one base distant, so this may be a read error. V usage is TRBV27 and J usage is TRBJ2-1; TRBD2 aligns across 8 bases. CDR3 size: 15 residues. Germline CDR1 and CDR2: MNHEY and SMNVEV (reference sequence). With 2 bases clipped from V and 8 bases from J, the junction kept 8 bases outside the gene matches. The DNA of the CDR3 is TGTGCCAGCAGTTTAGTGAGACTAGCGTACCATGAGCAGTTCTTC. Amino acids: CASSLVRLAYHEQFF.

This clonotype appeared many times. The CDR3 is CASSLFEMNTEAFF. In DNA, the CDR3 is TGTGCCAGCAGCTTGTTTGAGATGAACACTGAAGCTTTCTTT. The chain combines TRBV5-5 with TRBJ1-1; D unresolved. The CDR3 has 14 residues. The V and J ends lost 1 base and 0 bases respectively, with 7 bases between them. From germline, CDR1 is SGHKS and CDR2 YYEKEE (reference sequence).

V and J are TRBV20-1 and TRBJ2-7; unclear D gene. The germline V and J ends were trimmed by 6 bases and 5 bases, with 26 bases remaining between them. The germline V gene encodes CDR1 DFQATT and CDR2 SNEGSKA (reference sequence). The CDR3 length is 16 residues. CDR3 DNA sequence: TGCAGTGCAACGGCCCCCGGTGACACCTTTTCGGACGAGCAGTACTTC. Translating gives CSATAPGDTFSDEQYF.

The rearrangement links TRBV6-6 to TRBJ1-5, with 11 bases identical to TRBD1. CDR3 size: 17 residues. CDR1 is MNHNY, CDR2 SVGAGI, per germline (reference sequence). V lost 3 bases and J lost 3; bases outside the gene matches: 7. In nucleotides, the CDR3 is TGTGCCAGCAGTTATGGACAGGGGGCCCAGAACAATCAGCCCCAGCATTTT. Encoded protein: CASSYGQGAQNNQPQHF.

This clonotype was recorded at least ten times. The chain is built from TRBV7-9 and TRBJ2-1; a weak D match, TRBD2 (5 bases). Trimming left V 3 bases short and J 2 bases short, with 8 bases between. The CDR3 loop spans 14 amino acids. CDR1 is SEHNR and CDR2 is FQNEAQ in the germline V gene (reference sequence). For the CDR3, the DNA is TGTGCCAGCAGCTTCGGGGATCCCTACAATGAGCAGTTCTTC. It codes for CASSFGDPYNEQFF. Supplemented by reference TRBV7-9 and TRBJ2-1, the full variable domain reads DTGVSQNPRHKITKRGQNVTFRCDPISEHNRLYWYRQTLGQGPEFLTYFQNEAQLEKSRLLSDRFSAERPKGSFSTLEIQRTEQGDSAMYLCASSFGDPYNEQFFGPGTRLTVL.

The V call is TRBV5-1, the J call TRBJ2-7, with 9 bases fitting TRBD2. The J call may be in error: the DNA end matches TRBJ2-5 better. The CDR3 covers 13 residues. Germline V gives CDR1 SGHRS, CDR2 YFSETQ. The CDR3 is CASRKGLAETQYF. DNA of the CDR3: TGCGCCAGCAGGAAGGGACTAGCCGAGACCCAGTACTTC.

This clonotype was seen more than once but under ten times. The chain couples TRBV19 to TRBJ1-2; 8 nucleotides match TRBD1. With V trimmed by 10 bases and J by 6 bases, 7 bases remained unmatched. In germline, CDR1 is LNHDA, CDR2 SQIVND (reference sequence). This CDR3 is 12 amino acids long. Here the CDR3 DNA reads TGTGCCACCCGGACAGGGAAGGATGGCTACACCTTC. It specifies CATRTGKDGYTF.